The source of this T cell receptor beta chain is a study of T cell responses to AZD1222 COVID-19 vaccine. Study-wide results and limits: The donor group comprised mostly white British people and more females; the analysis possibly underestimated clonal diversity.

Concerning this clone: Its antigen is not known.

The protocol was immunoSEQ multiplex PCR, while the TCRdb copy is restricted to in-frame clones and leaves out a portion. The sample yields about 180,000 clones, around 90% seen once. The receptor was derived from an adult who received the AZD1222 COVID-19 vaccine. Sample: peripheral blood, taken 28 days after the second AZD1222 dose.

CDR3 region: CASSQDNTGAGNTIYF. CDR3 in DNA: TGCGCCAGCAGCCAAGATAATACAGGGGCTGGAAACACCATATATTTT. The chain employs TRBV4-1 and TRBJ1-3, with 7 bases identical to TRBD1. The CDR3 is made up of 16 amino acids. With 0 bases clipped from V and 2 bases from J, the junction kept 4 bases outside the gene matches. Germline V gene sequence: CDR1 MGHRA, CDR2 YSYEKL.